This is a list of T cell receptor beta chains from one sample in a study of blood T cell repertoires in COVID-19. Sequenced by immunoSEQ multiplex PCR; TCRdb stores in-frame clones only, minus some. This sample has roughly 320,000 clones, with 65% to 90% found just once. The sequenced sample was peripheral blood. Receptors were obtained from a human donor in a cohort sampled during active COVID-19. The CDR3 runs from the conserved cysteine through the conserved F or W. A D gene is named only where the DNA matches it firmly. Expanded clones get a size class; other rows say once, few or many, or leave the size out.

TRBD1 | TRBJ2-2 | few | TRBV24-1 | CATSAHDRAAGELFF | TGTGCCACCAGTGCCCACGACAGGGCAGCCGGGGAGCTGTTTTTT
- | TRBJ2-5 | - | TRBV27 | CASSLSRGQETQYF | TGTGCCAGCAGTTTATCCCGAGGGCAAGAGACCCAGTACTTC
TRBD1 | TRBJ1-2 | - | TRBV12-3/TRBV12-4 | CASSRDRGYGYTF | TGTGCCAGCAGCCGCGACAGGGGGTACGGCTACACCTTC
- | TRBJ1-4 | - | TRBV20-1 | CSASGRGNEKLFF | TGCAGTGCTAGTGGTAGGGGGAATGAAAAACTGTTTTTT
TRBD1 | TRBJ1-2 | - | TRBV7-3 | CASSRTGRNYGYTF | TGTGCCAGCAGCCGGACAGGGAGGAACTATGGCTACACCTTC
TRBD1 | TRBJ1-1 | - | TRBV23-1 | CASSHDRDRGSKGNTEAFF | TGCGCCAGCAGTCACGACCGGGACAGGGGATCTAAGGGGAACACTGAAGCTTTCTTT
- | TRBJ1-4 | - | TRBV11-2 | CASSFNGGSRKLFF | TGTGCCAGCAGCTTTAACGGGGGTAGTAGAAAACTGTTTTTT
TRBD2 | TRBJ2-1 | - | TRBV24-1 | CATSELTSGDVGSYNEQFF | TGTGCCACCAGTGAGCTGACTAGCGGGGACGTCGGCTCCTACAATGAGCAGTTCTTC
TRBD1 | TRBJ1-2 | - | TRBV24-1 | CATSDSGTGNYGYTF | TGTGCCACCAGTGACTCCGGGACAGGGAACTATGGCTACACCTTC
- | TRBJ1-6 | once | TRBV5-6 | CASSLDWGKTPLHF | TGTGCCAGCAGCTTAGACTGGGGCAAGACACCCCTCCACTTT
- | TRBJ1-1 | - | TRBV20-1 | CSALGDTEAFF | TGCAGTGCCTTAGGGGACACTGAAGCTTTCTTT
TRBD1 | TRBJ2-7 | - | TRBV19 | CASRDGQGYEQYF | TGTGCCAGTAGGGACGGACAGGGCTACGAGCAGTACTTC
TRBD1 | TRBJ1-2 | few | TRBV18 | CASSLDRRYGYTF | TGTGCCAGCTCATTGGACAGGAGATATGGCTACACCTTC
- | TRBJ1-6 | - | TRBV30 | CAWKGTAGSPLHF | TGTGCCTGGAAAGGGACCGCGGGGTCACCCCTCCACTTT
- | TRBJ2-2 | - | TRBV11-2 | CASSSRQNTGELFF | TGTGCCAGCAGCTCCCGACAGAACACCGGGGAGCTGTTTTTT
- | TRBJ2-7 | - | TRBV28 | CASSAQYSYEQYF | TGTGCCAGCAGTGCACAATACTCCTACGAGCAGTACTTC
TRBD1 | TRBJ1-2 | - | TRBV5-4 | CASSEQGGGYGYTF | TGTGCCAGCAGTGAACAGGGGGGAGGCTATGGCTACACCTTC
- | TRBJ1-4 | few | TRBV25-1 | CASSVQNTTNEKLFF | TGTGCCAGCAGTGTCCAGAACACAACTAATGAAAAACTGTTTTTT
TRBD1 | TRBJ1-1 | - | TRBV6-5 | CASPRGRGTEAFF | TGTGCCAGCCCCAGGGGGCGAGGCACTGAAGCTTTCTTT
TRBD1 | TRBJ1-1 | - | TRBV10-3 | CAISADRGRMNTEAFF | TGTGCCATCAGTGCGGACAGGGGAAGAATGAACACTGAAGCTTTCTTT
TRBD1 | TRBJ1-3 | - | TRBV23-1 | CASSQSNRGYGNTIYF | TGCGCCAGCAGTCAATCGAACAGGGGCTACGGAAACACCATATATTTT
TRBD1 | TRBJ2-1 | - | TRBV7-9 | CASSLEGGDEQFF | TGTGCCAGCAGCTTAGAAGGGGGCGATGAGCAGTTCTTC
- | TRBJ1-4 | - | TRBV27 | CASSSAGKLFF | TGTGCCAGCAGTTCCGCAGGAAAACTGTTTTTT
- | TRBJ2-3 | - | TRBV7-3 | CASSSAGSWTDTQYF | TGTGCCAGCAGCTCCGCGGGGAGCTGGACAGATACGCAGTATTTT
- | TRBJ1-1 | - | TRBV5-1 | CASSLARNTEAFF | TGCGCCAGCAGCTTGGCCAGAAACACTGAAGCTTTCTTT
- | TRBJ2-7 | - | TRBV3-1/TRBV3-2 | CASSQLRQGTEQYF | TGTGCCAGCAGCCAATTACGGCAGGGAACGGAGCAGTACTTC
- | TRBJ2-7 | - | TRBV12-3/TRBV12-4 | CASSNLYEQYF | TGTGCCAGCAGTAACCTATACGAGCAGTACTTC
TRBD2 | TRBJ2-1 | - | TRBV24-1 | CATMATSGGYNEQFF | TGTGCCACCATGGCGACTAGCGGGGGTTACAATGAGCAGTTCTTC
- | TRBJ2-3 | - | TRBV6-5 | CASTRGLTDTQYF | TGTGCCAGCACCAGGGGTCTCACAGATACGCAGTATTTT
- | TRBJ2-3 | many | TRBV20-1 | CSASSVGQQPTDTQYF | TGCAGTGCTAGTTCGGTGGGACAACAACCCACAGATACGCAGTATTTT
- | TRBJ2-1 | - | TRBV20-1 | CSPQGGHEQFF | TGCAGTCCCCAGGGAGGCCATGAGCAGTTCTTC
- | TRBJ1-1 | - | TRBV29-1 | CSVVPRGGNMNTEAFF | TGCAGCGTTGTCCCCAGGGGAGGGAATATGAACACTGAAGCTTTCTTT
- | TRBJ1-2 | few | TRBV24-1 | CATSDTQGNYGYTF | TGTGCCACCAGTGACACGCAGGGGAACTATGGCTACACCTTC
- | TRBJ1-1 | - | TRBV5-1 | CASSLVLDRMNTEAFF | TGCGCCAGCAGCTTGGTTCTTGACAGGATGAACACTGAAGCTTTCTTT
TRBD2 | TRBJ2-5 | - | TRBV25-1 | CASSEGGGETQYF | TGTGCCAGCAGTGAAGGCGGGGGGGAGACCCAGTACTTC
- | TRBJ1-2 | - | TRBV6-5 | CARKGAYGYTF | TGTGCCAGGAAAGGGGCCTATGGCTACACCTTC
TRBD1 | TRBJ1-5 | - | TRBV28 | CASSLLGQEFNQPQHF | TGTGCCAGCAGTTTACTGGGACAGGAGTTCAATCAGCCCCAGCATTTT
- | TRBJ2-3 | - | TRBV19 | CASSPGTDTQYF | TGTGCCAGTAGTCCCGGGACAGATACGCAGTATTTT
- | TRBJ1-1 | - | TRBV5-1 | CASSLTSTEAFF | TGCGCCAGCAGCTTGACCAGTACTGAAGCTTTCTTT
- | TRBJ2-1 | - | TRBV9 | CASSVSPQFGQFF | TGTGCCAGCAGCGTAAGTCCCCAATTCGGGCAGTTCTTC
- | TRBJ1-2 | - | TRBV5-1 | CASSLDQGSLGYTF | TGCGCCAGCAGCTTGGACCAGGGGAGTCTAGGCTACACCTTC
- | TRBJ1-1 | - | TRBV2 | CASSVSPRTEAFF | TGTGCCAGCAGTGTCTCCCCCAGGACTGAAGCTTTCTTT
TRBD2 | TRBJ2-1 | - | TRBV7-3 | CASSFGTSDYNEQFF | TGTGCCAGCAGTTTTGGGACTAGCGACTACAATGAGCAGTTCTTC
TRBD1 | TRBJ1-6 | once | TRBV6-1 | CASSERGQGARGNSPLHF | TGTGCCAGCAGTGAAAGGGGACAGGGGGCAAGGGGAAATTCACCCCTCCACTTT
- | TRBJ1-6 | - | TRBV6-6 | CASSPRDTWDSYNSPLHF | TGTGCCAGCAGTCCCCGGGACACCTGGGACTCCTATAATTCACCCCTCCACTTT
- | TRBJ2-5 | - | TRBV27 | CASSWTEQETQYF | TGTGCCAGCAGTTGGACAGAACAAGAGACCCAGTACTTC
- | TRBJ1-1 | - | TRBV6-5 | CASSSQGQQEAFF | TGTGCCAGCAGTTCCCAAGGACAGCAAGAAGCTTTCTTT
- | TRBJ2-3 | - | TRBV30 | CACTTGAWDTQYF | TGTGCCTGCACCACAGGAGCCTGGGATACGCAGTATTTT
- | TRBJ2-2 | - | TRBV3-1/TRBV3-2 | CAAGQGLGSRELFF | TGTGCCGCCGGTCAGGGCCTGGGGTCGAGGGAGCTGTTTTTT
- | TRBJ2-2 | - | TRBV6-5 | CASSGDSGELFF | TGTGCCAGCAGCGGGGATTCCGGGGAGCTGTTTTTT
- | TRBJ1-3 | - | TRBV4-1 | CASSQEQGDGSGNTIYF | TGCGCCAGCAGCCAAGAGCAAGGAGACGGCTCTGGAAACACCATATATTTT
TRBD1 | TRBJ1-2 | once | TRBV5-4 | CASSLGRGLLYGYTF | TGTGCCAGCAGCTTGGGCAGGGGGCTTCTCTATGGCTACACCTTC
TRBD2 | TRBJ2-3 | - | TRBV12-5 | CASGTASSGGRADTQYF | TGTGCTAGTGGTACCGCCTCTAGCGGGGGGCGTGCAGATACGCAGTATTTT